Shown below are 31 T cell receptor beta chains from a single sample sequenced in a study of CD8 T cells in ankylosing spondylitis. These receptors have no known antigen. Broader study findings: It appeared that ankylosing spondylitis blood was characterized by a TCR beta motif of about eight highly homologous variants.

Each CDR3 protein is one row after TCRdb ran MiXCR on the 5' RACE reads. The sample holds about 210,000 distinct CDR3 sequences; around 6.6% are singletons and the top ten take 13% to 15%. Sample: blood, either unsorted or a sorted T cell fraction (not recorded which). The receptors derive from a male donor with ankylosing spondylitis.

This clonotype was seen at least ten times. The rearrangement links TRBV13 to TRBJ1-1; D ambiguous. Germline values: CDR1 PRHDT, CDR2 FYEKMQ (reference sequence). The CDR3 covers 15 residues. The germline V and J ends were trimmed by 0 bases and 3 bases, with 11 bases remaining between them. For the CDR3, the DNA is TGTGCCAGCAGCTTAGGGGTACATAGGGACACTGAAGCTTTCTTT. It translates to CASSLGVHRDTEAFF.

To note about this clonotype: A much larger clone is a single base away; this may be a read error. V usage is TRBV6-5 and J usage is TRBJ2-1; 8 nucleotides align to TRBD2. The germline CDR1 and CDR2 sequences are MNHEY and SVGAGI. The CDR3 runs to 15 residues. CDR3 amino acids: CASSLEGLAYIEQFF. The CDR3 coding sequence is TGTGCCAGCAGCTTAGAAGGACTAGCCTACATTGAGCAGTTCTTC.

This clonotype was picked up many times. The CDR3 spells CASSLLAGGPVEQFF. The CDR3 nucleotides read TGTGCCAGCAGTTTACTAGCGGGAGGGCCGGTTGAGCAGTTCTTC. The V call is TRBV27, the J call TRBJ2-1, with TRBD2 identical over 12 bases. CDR1 MNHEY and CDR2 SMNVEV come from the germline V gene (reference sequence). CDR3 length: 15 amino acids. Trimming took 2 bases from V and 9 from J; bases not matched to a gene: 5.

This clonotype was recorded a few times. This chain joins TRBV7-9 and TRBJ1-4; D gene uncertain. The CDR3 loop spans 16 amino acids. Germline V gene sequence: CDR1 SEHNR, CDR2 FQNEAQ (reference sequence). V lost 5 bases, J lost 4 bases, and 17 bases lay in between. The DNA of the CDR3 is TGTGCCAGCAGCACCCCTTTGGACGGGATTAATGAAAAACTGTTTTTT. This translates into CASSTPLDGINEKLFF.

This clonotype was recorded once. This rearrangement joins TRBV5-4 to TRBJ1-2, with D possibly matching TRBD1 (5 bases). The V gene's germline CDR1 is SGHNT and CDR2 YYREEE (reference sequence). This CDR3 has 15 residues. Trimming left V 5 bases short and J 0 bases short, with 14 bases between. In DNA, the CDR3 is TGTGCCAGCAGTCCCATAGGGACCTCTAACTATGGCTACACCTTC. It yields the protein CASSPIGTSNYGYTF.

This clonotype was observed at least ten times. The chain joins TRBV5-1 to TRBJ2-3, with 13 bases aligning to TRBD2. Germline-derived CDR1 and CDR2 are SGHRS and YFSETQ. The CDR3 covers 17 residues. Losses at the gene ends were 1 base for V and 4 bases for J; bases not matched to a gene: 6. The CDR3 nucleotides are TGCGCCAGCAGCTTGACTGGACTAGCGGGAGTCTCAGATACGCAGTATTTT. Protein: CASSLTGLAGVSDTQYF.

CDR3 sequence reads: CSVERRGDGATEAFF. The CDR3 DNA follows: TGCAGCGTTGAAAGGCGAGGGGACGGGGCCACTGAAGCTTTCTTT. The rearrangement joins TRBV29-1 to TRBJ1-1, with D possibly matching TRBD1 (5 bases). CDR1 is SQVTM and CDR2 is ANQGSEA in the germline V gene. V dropped 2 bases and J dropped 4 bases, with 17 bases sitting between them. The CDR3 extends over 15 amino acids.

The sample holds many counts of this clonotype. This chain connects TRBV4-3 to TRBJ1-5, with 7 positions matching TRBD1. This CDR3 has 15 residues. Germline values: CDR1 LGHNA, CDR2 YSLEER. V dropped 4 bases and J dropped 5; count of bases not matched to a gene: 8. In nucleotides, the CDR3 is TGCGCCAGCAGCCGGCATCGGCAGGGGGATCAGCCCCAGCATTTT. It yields the protein CASSRHRQGDQPQHF.

The J gene is TRBJ2-2, the V gene TRBV13; D remains unclear. The CDR3 contains 12 residues. Trimming shortened V by 6 bases and J by 6 bases, and 8 bases separated the two germline ends. Germline CDR1 is PRHDT and CDR2 is FYEKMQ (reference sequence). CDR3 in DNA: TGTGCCAGCAGGTATCCCGCCGGGGAGCTGTTTTTT. It encodes CASRYPAGELFF.

This clonotype was detected ten times or more. The chain links TRBV4-3 to TRBJ2-5; tentatively, D is TRBD2 (5 bases). V lost 1 base and J 1 base, leaving 7 bases between the germline ends. Germline values: CDR1 LGHNA, CDR2 YSLEER. This CDR3 is 14 amino acids long. The CDR3: CASSQGTSQETQYF. CDR3 in DNA: TGCGCCAGCAGCCAAGGGACTTCCCAAGAGACCCAGTACTTC.

This chain joins TRBV6-2 or TRBV6-3 and TRBJ1-5; D not resolved. The CDR3 has 15 residues. The germline gives CDR1 MNHEY, CDR2 SVGEGT. The V end lost 2 bases, the J end lost 0 bases, and 8 bases lay between the germline ends. The CDR3 spells CASSYTGYSNQPQHF. CDR3 coding DNA: TGTGCCAGCAGTTACACGGGGTATAGCAATCAGCCCCAGCATTTT.

This clonotype occurred a few times. The rearrangement uses TRBV10-2 and TRBJ1-5, with no clear D. The V and J ends lost 8 bases and 6 bases respectively, with 14 bases between them. The CDR3 runs 13 residues. The germline CDR1 and CDR2 sequences are WSHSY and SAAADI. CDR3 sequence (DNA): TGCGCCAGCGGAGCCGTTGGTTTTCAGCCCCAGCATTTT. Protein product: CASGAVGFQPQHF.

This clonotype appeared a single time. One base away lies a much larger clone, so this may be a sequencing read error. CDR3 residues: CATGTRSNEQYF. CDR3 in DNA: TGTGCCACGGGGACAAGGAGCAACGAGCAGTACTTC. The chain uses TRBV5-5 and TRBJ2-7; a possible D gene is TRBD1 (6 bases). V lost 9 bases, J lost 5 bases, and 15 bases lay in between. The CDR3 consists of 12 residues. Germline V CDR1 and CDR2: SGHKS, YYEKEE (reference sequence).

This clonotype occurred many times. V and J are TRBV4-3 and TRBJ1-2, with TRBD1 matching over 7 bases. Trimming at V came to 2 bases and at J to 6 bases, leaving 12 bases not matched to a gene. The germline gives CDR1 LGHNA, CDR2 YSLEER. The CDR3 loop spans 16 amino acids. The CDR3 loop reads CASSQKGAGPRDGYTF. CDR3 bases: TGCGCCAGCAGCCAAAAGGGGGCAGGGCCCAGGGATGGCTACACCTTC.

This clonotype was recorded at least ten times. The chain recombines TRBV29-1 with TRBJ2-1; TRBD2 matches at 12 bases. This CDR3 has 18 residues. Trimming removed 6 bases from V and 4 bases from J; junction bases left unmatched: 16. Germline values: CDR1 SQVTM, CDR2 ANQGSEA. The CDR3 nucleotides read TGCAGCGTGCATGATGGGGGGTCTAGCGGGAGGGCGTACAATGAGCAGTTCTTC. Amino acid sequence: CSVHDGGSSGRAYNEQFF.

This clonotype was seen many times. The chain couples TRBV27 to TRBJ1-2; the D is unclear. From germline, CDR1 is MNHEY and CDR2 SMNVEV (reference sequence). Trimming took off 2 bases at V and 5 bases at J, with 12 bases between the two ends. CDR3 length equals 14 residues. As DNA, the CDR3 is TGTGCCAGCAGTTTAACCTGGACGGGGTATGGCTACACCTTC. Protein: CASSLTWTGYGYTF.

The table lists this clonotype with many counts. V and J are TRBV7-9 and TRBJ2-3, with TRBD1 as a possible D gene (5 bases). The length of the CDR3 is 14 residues. Germline V CDR1 and CDR2: SEHNR, FQNEAQ (reference sequence). The V end was cut by 1 base, the J end by 0 bases, with 5 bases between. CDR3 nucleotides: TGTGCCAGCAGCTTAGAGGGGAGCACAGATACGCAGTATTTT. Its translation: CASSLEGSTDTQYF.

The chain has TRBV6-1 and TRBJ1-2; 7 bases fit TRBD1. Germline CDR1 is MNHNS and CDR2 is SASEGT. Trimming took 4 bases from V and 8 from J; bases not matched to a gene: 4. The CDR3 length is 12 residues. CDR3 sequence (DNA): TGTGCCAGCAGTGGTGACAGGGACGGCTACACCTTC. It translates to CASSGDRDGYTF.

Only a few counts were recorded for this clonotype. The rearrangement links TRBV7-2 to TRBJ2-7; 9 bases match TRBD2. With V trimmed by 3 bases and J by 4 bases, 10 bases remained unmatched. CDR1 and CDR2 (germline): SGHTA, FQGNSA. The CDR3 has 16 amino acids. The CDR3 nucleotides read TGTGCCAGCAGCTTTACCCCGAGCGGGAGGAGGTACGAGCAGTACTTC. Amino acid sequence: CASSFTPSGRRYEQYF. Using reference TRBV7-2 and TRBJ2-7 for the parts outside the CDR3, the full variable domain is GAGVSQSPSNKVTEKGKDVELRCDPISGHTALYWYRQSLGQGLEFLIYFQGNSAPDKSGLPSDRFSAERTGGSVSTLTIQRTQQEDSAVYLCASSFTPSGRRYEQYFGPGTRLTVT.

This clonotype was found a few times. V is TRBV20-1 and J is TRBJ2-1; no clear D. The V and J ends lost 1 base and 2 bases respectively, with 12 bases between them. Germline V gene sequence: CDR1 DFQATT, CDR2 SNEGSKA (reference sequence). This CDR3 has 15 amino acids. This CDR3 reads CSARALESPYNEQFF. The CDR3 DNA reads as TGCAGTGCTAGAGCCCTTGAGAGTCCCTACAATGAGCAGTTCTTC.

The V call is TRBV20-1, the J call TRBJ2-7, with D uncertain. Deletions cut 0 bases from V and 6 bases from J, with 12 bases between. Germline-derived CDR1 and CDR2 are DFQATT and SNEGSKA (reference sequence). This CDR3 has 13 amino acids. DNA for the CDR3: TGCAGTGCTAGAGATTCACGGACGCCCGAGCAGTACTTC. It translates to CSARDSRTPEQYF.

This clonotype was recorded a few times. The chain recombines TRBV20-1 with TRBJ2-3; either TRBD1 or TRBD2 may fit D (5 bases each). Trimming pared 6 bases from V and 1 base from J, leaving 14 bases between. The CDR3 is made up of 14 amino acids. CDR1 and CDR2 from the germline V gene are DFQATT and SNEGSKA (reference sequence). This CDR3 is CSAPGPFGTDTQYF. Written as DNA, the CDR3 is TGCAGTGCCCCGGGACCTTTTGGCACAGATACGCAGTATTTT.

This clonotype was seen repeatedly, ten times or more. The DNA for the CDR3 is TGTGCCAGCAGTCGTATCGGCGCTGGAAACACCATATATTTT. This codes for CASSRIGAGNTIYF. This chain uses TRBV12-3 or TRBV12-4 with TRBJ1-3; no definite D call. The CDR3 consists of 14 residues. The V end was cut by 5 bases, the J end by 2 bases, with 10 bases between.

This clonotype has a count of ten or more. The chain carries TRBV15 and TRBJ1-4; 9 nucleotides match TRBD1. This CDR3 has 15 amino acids. After removal of 4 bases from V and 7 bases from J, the junction contained 7 bases not matched to a gene. Germline V gene data show CDR1 as LNHNV and CDR2 as YYDKDF (reference sequence). The CDR3, as DNA: TGTGCCACCAGCAAAACGGACAGGGGAAGTGAAAAACTGTTTTTT. Protein sequence: CATSKTDRGSEKLFF.

Ten or more counts support this clonotype. The V and J genes are TRBV11-1 and TRBJ2-1; 9 bases agree with TRBD2. CDR3 size: 18 residues. CDR1 is SGHAT and CDR2 is FQDESV in the germline V gene (reference sequence). Germline trimming cut 5 bases from V and 4 bases from J; bases unmatched to any gene: 15. CDR3 in amino acids: CASSPPAGGPYLYNEQFF. The DNA of the CDR3 is TGTGCCAGCAGCCCACCGGCGGGGGGGCCGTATTTGTACAATGAGCAGTTCTTC. The full variable domain, rest sourced from reference TRBV11-1 and TRBJ2-1, is EAEVAQSPRYKITEKSQAVAFWCDPISGHATLYWYRQILGQGPELLVQFQDESVVDDSQLPKDRFSAERLKGVDSTLKIQPAELGDSAMYLCASSPPAGGPYLYNEQFFGPGTRLTVL.

In regard to this clonotype: Since a much larger clone is just one base distant, this may be a read error. The chain couples TRBV7-9 to TRBJ2-7, with D possibly being TRBD2 (6 bases). The CDR3 loop spans 13 amino acids. Germline V CDR1 and CDR2: SEHNR, FQNEAQ (reference sequence). The CDR3, as DNA: TGTGCCAGCAGCTTTGGGACTCCCTACGACCAGTACTTC. Residues: CASSFGTPYDQYF.

At least ten counts were recorded for this clonotype. The rearrangement uses TRBV27 and TRBJ2-1; 13 bases align to TRBD2. The CDR3 covers 18 residues. Trimming took 3 bases from V and 0 from J; bases not matched to a gene: 5. Germline V gene sequence: CDR1 MNHEY, CDR2 SMNVEV (reference sequence). The DNA of the CDR3 is TGTGCCAGCAGTTTGGTGGGACTAGCGGGACGCTCCTACAATGAGCAGTTCTTC. Encoded protein: CASSLVGLAGRSYNEQFF.

The sample holds a few counts of this clonotype. The chain carries TRBV12-3 or TRBV12-4 and TRBJ2-2; 11 bases match TRBD2. Losses at the gene ends were 5 bases for V and 3 bases for J; bases not matched to a gene: 5. CDR3 length equals 16 residues. In DNA, the CDR3 is TGTGCCAGCAGTAAGGGACTAGCGGTCTACACCGGGGAGCTGTTTTTT. Translating gives CASSKGLAVYTGELFF.

In this sample, this clonotype turned up many times. The J gene is TRBJ1-6, the V gene TRBV6-1, with D unresolved. The V end was cut by 1 base, the J end by 7 bases, with 11 bases between. Germline V CDR1 and CDR2: MNHNS, SASEGT. CDR3 length: 15 amino acids. CDR3 DNA: TGTGCCAGCAGTGAAGGGCGCCGGGTAAATTCACCCCTCCACTTT. It specifies CASSEGRRVNSPLHF.

The sample holds many counts of this clonotype. This sequence joins TRBV20-1 and TRBJ2-7; D may be TRBD2 (6 bases). The CDR3 spans 14 residues. Trimming left V 0 bases short and J 3 bases short, with 12 bases between. The germline V gene has CDR1 DFQATT and CDR2 SNEGSKA (reference sequence). CDR3 residues: CSAREPGVHYEQYF. The CDR3 DNA sequence: TGCAGTGCTAGAGAGCCGGGAGTACACTACGAGCAGTACTTC.

The chain combines TRBV11-2 with TRBJ2-1; no reliable D call. Germline V gives CDR1 SGHAT, CDR2 FQNNGV. The germline V and J ends were trimmed by 3 bases and 9 bases, with 12 bases remaining between them. The CDR3 covers 13 residues. The CDR3 bases are TGTGCCAGCAGCTTGTGGGTAGTGGGTGAGCAGTTCTTC. Its translation: CASSLWVVGEQFF.